These T cell receptor beta chains were read from a single sample in a study of shared clonotypes between healthy human individuals. Profiling relied on immunoSEQ multiplex PCR, and the TCRdb table lists in-frame clones only, not all of them. This sample carries 2.5 million or so clones, 90% to 95% of them seen once, and the ten largest clones take over 0.12%. The sequencing sample was made of naive CD4+ T cells sorted from blood. These receptors all come from a man aged 18 to 30 in good health. CDR3s include the opening cysteine and the closing phenylalanine or tryptophan. D genes are given only for firm matches. Expanded clones are given a class, and other clones once, few, many or no size at all.

>-|TRBV11-2|TRBJ2-7|-
CASSPADSSYEQYF
TGTGCCAGCAGCCCCGCCGACAGCTCCTACGAGCAGTACTTC
>-|TRBV9|TRBJ2-3|-
CASSPDSTWRYTQYF
TGTGCCAGCAGCCCCGACTCGACCTGGCGGTATACGCAGTATTTT
>-|TRBV10-2|TRBJ1-5|-
CASSGGNQPQHF
TGCGCCAGCAGTGGAGGCAATCAGCCCCAGCATTTT
>few|TRBV19|TRBJ1-2|-
CASREQSYGYTF
TGTGCCAGTAGGGAACAGTCCTATGGCTACACCTTC
>-|TRBV18|TRBJ1-1|TRBD1
CASSAGQGQLAFF
TGTGCCAGCTCAGCGGGACAGGGACAATTGGCTTTCTTT
>-|TRBV5-1|TRBJ2-1|-
CASSLLPRDSLNEQFF
TGCGCCAGCAGCTTGCTCCCCCGGGACTCCCTAAATGAGCAGTTCTTC
>-|TRBV7-2|TRBJ1-2|-
CASSLTHPESGYTF
TGTGCCAGCAGCTTAACCCATCCTGAAAGTGGCTACACCTTC
>-|TRBV5-1|TRBJ2-5|TRBD2
CASSKLAGVAGGQETQYF
TGCGCCAGCAGCAAGCTGGCCGGGGTAGCGGGGGGGCAAGAGACCCAGTACTTC
>-|TRBV5-6|TRBJ1-5|TRBD1
CASSLGDRVNQPQHF
TGTGCCAGCAGCTTGGGGGACAGGGTAAATCAGCCCCAGCATTTT
>-|TRBV5-1|TRBJ2-7|TRBD2
CASTFTSGRAREQYF
TGCGCCAGCACCTTTACTAGCGGGAGGGCGAGAGAGCAGTACTTC
>once|TRBV10-3|TRBJ2-1|TRBD1
CAISGTALNEQFF
TGTGCCATCAGCGGGACAGCACTCAATGAGCAGTTCTTC
>-|TRBV6-1|TRBJ1-6|-
CASRTENNSPLHF
TGTGCCAGCCGGACAGAAAATAATTCACCCCTCCACTTT
>-|TRBV9|TRBJ2-7|TRBD2
CASSAGLAGYSSYEQYF
TGTGCCAGCAGCGCCGGACTAGCGGGGTACTCCTCCTACGAGCAGTACTTC
>-|TRBV27|TRBJ1-1|-
CASSELRTNTEAFF
TGTGCCAGCAGCGAGCTCAGGACGAACACTGAAGCTTTCTTT
>-|TRBV6-1|TRBJ1-4|-
CASGRPNEKLFF
TGTGCCAGCGGCAGGCCCAATGAAAAACTGTTTTTT
>-|TRBV30|TRBJ1-6|-
CAWGGTQPGNSPLHF
TGTGCCTGGGGGGGTACTCAACCGGGGAATTCACCCCTCCACTTT
>-|TRBV6-5|TRBJ1-1|TRBD1
CASRDYRGREAFF
TGTGCCAGCAGGGATTACAGGGGCCGGGAAGCTTTCTTT
>-|TRBV7-8|TRBJ1-5|-
CASSFSGYSNQPQHF
TGTGCCAGCAGCTTTTCCGGGTATAGCAATCAGCCCCAGCATTTT
>-|TRBV9|TRBJ1-3|-
CASSSGNTIYF
TGTGCCAGCAGTTCCGGAAACACCATATATTTT
>-|TRBV5-6|TRBJ1-6|TRBD1
CASSFLTGGGNSPLHF
TGTGCCAGCAGCTTCCTGACAGGGGGTGGGAATTCACCCCTCCACTTT
>-|TRBV19|TRBJ2-7|-
CASSIEDSGYEQYF
TGTGCCAGTAGTATAGAGGACAGCGGTTACGAGCAGTACTTC
>once|TRBV6-6|TRBJ1-4|-
CASHIANEKLFF
TGTGCCAGCCACATCGCTAATGAAAAACTGTTTTTT
>-|TRBV6-5|TRBJ2-3|TRBD2
CASSYIRTSGRGTQYF
TGTGCCAGCAGTTACATCCGGACTAGCGGGAGGGGCACGCAGTATTTT
>-|TRBV18|TRBJ2-5|-
CASSPPSWETQYF
TGTGCCAGCTCACCACCTTCATGGGAGACCCAGTACTTC
>-|TRBV6-4|TRBJ1-5|-
CANRTVSNQPQHF
TGTGCCAACCGGACGGTTAGCAATCAGCCCCAGCATTTT
>-|TRBV25-1|TRBJ2-1|-
CASSEARGTYNEQFF
TGTGCCAGCAGTGAAGCGCGGGGTACCTACAATGAGCAGTTCTTC
>once|TRBV15|TRBJ1-2|TRBD1
CATSRAIDRDYGYTF
TGTGCCACCAGCAGAGCTATCGACAGGGACTATGGCTACACCTTC
>-|TRBV5-1|TRBJ2-3|-
CASSLEGRAPDTQYF
TGCGCCAGCAGCTTGGAGGGCAGGGCTCCAGATACGCAGTATTTT
>once|TRBV7-2|TRBJ1-6|-
CASSFGQPYNSPLHF
TGTGCCAGCAGCTTTGGACAGCCGTATAATTCACCCCTCCACTTT
>-|TRBV28|TRBJ1-4|-
CASSSPAGNNEKLFF
TGTGCCAGCAGTTCTCCGGCAGGGAACAATGAAAAACTGTTTTTT
>-|TRBV4-3|TRBJ2-7|-
CASSQDWTVPGYEQYF
TGCGCCAGCAGCCAAGATTGGACGGTACCGGGCTACGAGCAGTACTTC
>-|TRBV5-4|TRBJ1-2|TRBD1
CASSEPGTVRANYGYTF
TGTGCCAGCAGCGAACCCGGGACAGTGAGGGCTAACTATGGCTACACCTTC
>-|TRBV5-1|TRBJ1-3|TRBD1
CASSSNRGPGNTIYF
TGCGCCAGCAGCTCTAACAGGGGGCCTGGAAACACCATATATTTT
>-|TRBV9|TRBJ2-3|TRBD2
CASSPWSGGSTTDTQYF
TGTGCCAGCAGTCCCTGGAGCGGGGGCTCAACCACAGATACGCAGTATTTT
>-|TRBV30|TRBJ2-3|TRBD2
CAWSVGGGLTDTQYF
TGTGCCTGGAGTGTTGGCGGGGGGTTAACAGATACGCAGTATTTT
>-|TRBV6-6|TRBJ2-7|-
CASSYGTLGNYEQYF
TGTGCCAGCAGTTACGGGACCTTGGGAAACTACGAGCAGTACTTC